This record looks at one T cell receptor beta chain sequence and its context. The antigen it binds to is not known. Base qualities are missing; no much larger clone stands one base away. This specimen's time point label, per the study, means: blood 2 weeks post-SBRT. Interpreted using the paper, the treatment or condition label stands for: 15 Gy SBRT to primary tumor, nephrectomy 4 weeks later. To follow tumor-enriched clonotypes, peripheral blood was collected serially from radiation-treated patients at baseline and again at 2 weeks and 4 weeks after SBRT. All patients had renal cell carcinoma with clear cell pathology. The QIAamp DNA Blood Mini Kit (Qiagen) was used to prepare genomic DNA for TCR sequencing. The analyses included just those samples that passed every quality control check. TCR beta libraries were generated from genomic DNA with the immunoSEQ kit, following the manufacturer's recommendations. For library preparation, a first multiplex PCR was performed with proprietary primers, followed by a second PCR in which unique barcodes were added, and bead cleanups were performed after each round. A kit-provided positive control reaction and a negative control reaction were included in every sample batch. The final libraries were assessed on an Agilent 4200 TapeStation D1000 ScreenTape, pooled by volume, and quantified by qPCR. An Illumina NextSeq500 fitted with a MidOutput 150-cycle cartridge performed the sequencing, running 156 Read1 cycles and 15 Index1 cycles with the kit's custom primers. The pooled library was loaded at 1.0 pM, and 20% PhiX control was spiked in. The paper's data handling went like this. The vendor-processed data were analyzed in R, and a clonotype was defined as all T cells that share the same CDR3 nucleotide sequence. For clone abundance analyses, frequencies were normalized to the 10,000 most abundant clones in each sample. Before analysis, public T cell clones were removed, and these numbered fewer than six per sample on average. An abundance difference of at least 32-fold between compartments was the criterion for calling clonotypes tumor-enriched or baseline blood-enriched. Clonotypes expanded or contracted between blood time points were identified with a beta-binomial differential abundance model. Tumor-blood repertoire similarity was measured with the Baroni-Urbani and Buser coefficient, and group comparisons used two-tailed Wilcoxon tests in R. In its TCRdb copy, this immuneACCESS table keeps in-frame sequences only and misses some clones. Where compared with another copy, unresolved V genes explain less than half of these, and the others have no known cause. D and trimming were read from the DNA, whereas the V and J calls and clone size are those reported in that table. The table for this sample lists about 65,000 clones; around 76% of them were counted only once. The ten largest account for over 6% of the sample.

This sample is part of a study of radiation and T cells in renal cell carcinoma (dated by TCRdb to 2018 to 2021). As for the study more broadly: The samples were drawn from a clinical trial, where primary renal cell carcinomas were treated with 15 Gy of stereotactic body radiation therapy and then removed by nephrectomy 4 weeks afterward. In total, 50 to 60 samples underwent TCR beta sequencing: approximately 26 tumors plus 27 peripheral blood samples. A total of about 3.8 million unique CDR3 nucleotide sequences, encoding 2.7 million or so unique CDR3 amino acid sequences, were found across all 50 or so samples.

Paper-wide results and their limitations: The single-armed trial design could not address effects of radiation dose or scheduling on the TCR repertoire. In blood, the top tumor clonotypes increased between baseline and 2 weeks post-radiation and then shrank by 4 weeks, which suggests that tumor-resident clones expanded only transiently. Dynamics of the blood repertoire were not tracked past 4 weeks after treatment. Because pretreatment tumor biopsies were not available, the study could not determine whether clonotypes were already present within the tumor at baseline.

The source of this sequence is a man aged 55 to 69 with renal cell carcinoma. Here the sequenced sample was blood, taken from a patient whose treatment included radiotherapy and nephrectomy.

The nucleotide sequence is TGTGCCAGCAGTCGATCGGGAGGCGACGAGCAGTACTTC. Translated, it reads CASSRSGGDEQYF. The receptor chain draws on TRBV6-5 and TRBJ2-7; TRBD2 lines up with 7 middle nucleotides. The CDR1 and CDR2 encoded by the germline V gene are MNHEY and SVGAGI. V has 5 bases trimmed and J has 5 bases trimmed; junction bases matching no gene number 6. CDR3 length: 13 amino acids, cysteine to phenylalanine. Kept here is only the CDR3 DNA, which spans 39 bases and is read in frame from base 1.